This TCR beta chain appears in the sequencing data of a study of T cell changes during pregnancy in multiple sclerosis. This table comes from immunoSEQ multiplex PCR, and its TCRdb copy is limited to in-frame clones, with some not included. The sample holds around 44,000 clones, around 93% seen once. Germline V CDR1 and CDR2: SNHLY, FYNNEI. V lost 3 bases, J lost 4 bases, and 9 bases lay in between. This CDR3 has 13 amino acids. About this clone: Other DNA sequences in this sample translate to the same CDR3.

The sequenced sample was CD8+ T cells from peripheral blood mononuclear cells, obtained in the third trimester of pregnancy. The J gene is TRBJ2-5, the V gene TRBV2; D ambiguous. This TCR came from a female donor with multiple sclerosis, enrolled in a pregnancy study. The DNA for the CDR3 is TGTGCCAGCAGTGATTCCGAGTTAGAGACCCAGTACTTC. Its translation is CASSDSELETQYF.